This entry lists 13 T cell receptor beta chains sequenced from one sample in a study of T cell responses to AZD1222 COVID-19 vaccine. Sequencing was performed with immunoSEQ multiplex PCR; in TCRdb, only in-frame clones are kept and a portion is missing. This table has 140,000 or so clones, about 88% appearing once. The sample in question was peripheral blood, obtained 28 days after the second AZD1222 dose. These receptors all come from an adult who received the AZD1222 COVID-19 vaccine.

The chain uses TRBV5-1 and TRBJ1-1; the D gene is possibly TRBD1 (5 bases). The CDR3 has 16 residues. V lost 4 bases and J lost 0, with 16 bases in between. Germline V gene lookup returns CDR1 SGHRS and CDR2 YFSETQ. The DNA for the CDR3 is TGCGCCAGCAGCCCCTGGGTCGGGGGGTTGAACACTGAAGCTTTCTTT. Its protein is CASSPWVGGLNTEAFF.

The chain couples TRBV7-6 to TRBJ1-2; possible D gene TRBD1, 5 bases. The length of the CDR3 is 13 residues. V dropped 2 bases and J dropped 7 bases, with 11 bases sitting between them. Germline CDR1 reads SGHVS; CDR2 reads FNYEAQ. The CDR3 nucleotides are TGTGCCAGCAGCTTATACAGGAAGGGTGGCTACACCTTC. Its protein product is CASSLYRKGGYTF.

This clone was counted once. The V gene is TRBV5-6, the J gene TRBJ1-1, with D perhaps TRBD1 (6 bases). The V gene's germline CDR1 is SGHDT and CDR2 YYEEEE. The ends were cut back, 3 bases at V and 1 base at J, with 25 bases in the middle. CDR3 length: 19 residues. This CDR3 is CASSSAGWLQGVGNTEAFF. CDR3 coding DNA: TGTGCCAGCAGCTCGGCGGGATGGCTACAGGGTGTGGGGAACACTGAAGCTTTCTTT.

The rearrangement links TRBV6-5 to TRBJ2-1; perhaps TRBD1 as D (5 bases). The CDR3 totals 15 residues. Germline V gene lookup returns CDR1 MNHEY and CDR2 SVGAGI. V gave up 8 bases and J gave up 6 bases, with 20 bases separating them. CDR3 amino acids: CASPHQNRTRNEQFF. CDR3 sequence (DNA): TGTGCCAGCCCTCATCAAAACAGGACCCGCAATGAGCAGTTCTTC.

This chain uses TRBV7-8 with TRBJ2-7, with D perhaps matching TRBD1 (5 bases). V was cut by 1 base and J by 5 bases, with 9 bases left in between. CDR1 is SGHVS, CDR2 FQNEAQ, per germline. The CDR3 sequence is 13 residues long. The CDR3 DNA sequence: TGTGCCAGCAGCTTAGACAGGACCGACGAGCAGTACTTC. It translates to CASSLDRTDEQYF.

This clone appeared once. The J gene is TRBJ2-1, the V gene TRBV19; the match to TRBD2 covers 7 bases. The CDR3 extends over 15 amino acids. From germline, CDR1 is LNHDA and CDR2 SQIVND (reference sequence). The V segment lost 2 bases and the J segment 4 bases; nucleotides outside the gene matches: 5. The CDR3 protein is CASSIYLAEYNEQFF. In DNA, the CDR3 is TGTGCCAGTAGTATATATCTAGCGGAATACAATGAGCAGTTCTTC. The entire variable domain, with the rest obtained from reference TRBV19 and TRBJ2-1, is as follows: DGGITQSPKYLFRKEGQNVTLSCEQNLNHDAMYWYRQDPGQGLRLIYYSQIVNDFQKGDIAEGYSVSREKKESFPLTVTSAQKNPTAFYLCASSIYLAEYNEQFFGPGTRLTVL.

V and J are TRBV4-1 and TRBJ2-7, with 10 bases that match TRBD2. The germline V gene has CDR1 MGHRA and CDR2 YSYEKL. V lost 2 bases, J lost 3 bases, and 10 bases stayed unmatched. The CDR3 length is 17 residues. The CDR3 DNA reads TGCGCCAGCAGCCAACGCCCCGGGCCTAGCGGGAGCTACGAGCAGTACTTC. It encodes CASSQRPGPSGSYEQYF.

J is TRBJ1-3 and V is TRBV4-3; D gene uncertain. V lost 0 bases and J lost 0, with 6 bases in between. The germline CDR1 and CDR2 sequences are LGHNA and YSLEER. The CDR3 has 15 amino acids. CDR3 protein: CASSQDLYSGNTIYF. CDR3 coding DNA: TGCGCCAGCAGCCAAGATTTATACTCTGGAAACACCATATATTTT.

The rearrangement joins TRBV4-3 to TRBJ1-3, with a possible D match to TRBD1 (5 bases). Trimming left V 0 bases short and J 0 bases short, with 12 bases between. Germline V gene sequence: CDR1 LGHNA, CDR2 YSLEER. This CDR3 is built from 17 residues. The CDR3 nucleotides are TGCGCCAGCAGCCAAGAAGTACTACAGGTCTCTGGAAACACCATATATTTT. This encodes CASSQEVLQVSGNTIYF.

The chain is built from TRBV19 and TRBJ1-1; D remains unclear. Trimming stripped 6 bases from V and 4 bases from J, with 15 bases between. The CDR3 has 14 amino acids. Germline CDR1 and CDR2: LNHDA and SQIVND (reference sequence). The CDR3 DNA is TGTGCCAGTAGATTCCGGGTAGAAGGCACTGAAGCTTTCTTT. It is translated as CASRFRVEGTEAFF.

This chain connects TRBV19 to TRBJ1-6, with a weak D call TRBD1 (5 bases). Germline V CDR1 and CDR2: LNHDA, SQIVND (reference sequence). There are 16 residues in the CDR3. Trimming pared 1 base from V and 0 bases from J, leaving 7 bases between. The CDR3 protein is CASSIGQSSYNSPLHF. The CDR3 nucleotides are TGTGCCAGTAGTATAGGACAGAGCTCCTATAATTCACCCCTCCACTTT.

The chain joins TRBV7-2 to TRBJ2-7; D not certain. Trimming cost V 2 bases and J 2 bases, with 4 bases left between them. CDR1 is SGHTA, CDR2 FQGNSA, per germline. This CDR3 has 12 residues. CDR3 DNA sequence: TGTGCCAGCAGCTTAAAACCCTACGAGCAGTACTTC. Protein product: CASSLKPYEQYF.

The rearrangement uses TRBV18 and TRBJ1-4; possible D gene TRBD1, 5 bases. Trimming shortened V by 6 bases and J by 7 bases, and 12 bases separated the two germline ends. Germline-derived CDR1 and CDR2 are KGHSH and LQKENI. The CDR3 is 13 residues long. In DNA, the CDR3 is TGTGCCAGCTCCCTTGGGGCCTTTGAAAAACTGTTTTTT. Protein sequence: CASSLGAFEKLFF.